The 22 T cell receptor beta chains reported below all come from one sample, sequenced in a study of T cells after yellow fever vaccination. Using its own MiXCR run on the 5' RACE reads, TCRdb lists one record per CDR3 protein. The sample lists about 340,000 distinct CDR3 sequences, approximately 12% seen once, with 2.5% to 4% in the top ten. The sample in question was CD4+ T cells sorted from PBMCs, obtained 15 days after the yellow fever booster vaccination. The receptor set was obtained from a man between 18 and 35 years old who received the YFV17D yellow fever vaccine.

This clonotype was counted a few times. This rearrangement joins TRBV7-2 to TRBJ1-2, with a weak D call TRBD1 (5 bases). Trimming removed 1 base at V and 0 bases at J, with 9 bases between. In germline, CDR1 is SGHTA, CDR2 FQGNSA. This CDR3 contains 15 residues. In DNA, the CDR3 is TGTGCCAGCAGCTTAGACCCGGGACCTAACTATGGCTACACCTTC. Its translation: CASSLDPGPNYGYTF. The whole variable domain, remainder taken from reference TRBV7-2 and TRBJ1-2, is GAGVSQSPSNKVTEKGKDVELRCDPISGHTALYWYRQSLGQGLEFLIYFQGNSAPDKSGLPSDRFSAERTGGSVSTLTIQRTQQEDSAVYLCASSLDPGPNYGYTFGSGTRLTVV.

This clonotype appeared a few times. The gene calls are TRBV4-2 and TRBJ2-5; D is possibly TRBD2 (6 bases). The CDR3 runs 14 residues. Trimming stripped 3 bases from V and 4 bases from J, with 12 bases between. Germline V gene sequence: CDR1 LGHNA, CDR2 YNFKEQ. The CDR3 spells CASSQRVGGETQYF. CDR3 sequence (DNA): TGTGCCAGCAGCCAGCGGGTGGGAGGAGAGACCCAGTACTTC.

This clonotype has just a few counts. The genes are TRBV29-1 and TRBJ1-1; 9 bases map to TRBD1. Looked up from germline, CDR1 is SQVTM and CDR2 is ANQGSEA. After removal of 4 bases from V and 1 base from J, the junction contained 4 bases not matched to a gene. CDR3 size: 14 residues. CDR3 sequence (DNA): TGCAGCGTTGCCCGGGACAGGGAGAACACTGAAGCTTTCTTT. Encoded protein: CSVARDRENTEAFF.

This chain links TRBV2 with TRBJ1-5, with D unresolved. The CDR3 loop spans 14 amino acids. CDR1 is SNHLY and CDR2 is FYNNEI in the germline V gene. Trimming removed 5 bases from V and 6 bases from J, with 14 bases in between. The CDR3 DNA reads TGTGCCAGCAGTCTCTCGTCCTTTAGTCAGCCCCAGCATTTT. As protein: CASSLSSFSQPQHF.

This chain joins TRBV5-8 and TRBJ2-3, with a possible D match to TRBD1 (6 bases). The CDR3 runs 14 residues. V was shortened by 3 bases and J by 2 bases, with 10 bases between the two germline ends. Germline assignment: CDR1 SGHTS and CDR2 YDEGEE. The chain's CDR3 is CASSSGTLTDTQYF. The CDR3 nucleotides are TGTGCCAGCAGCTCGGGGACACTCACAGATACGCAGTATTTT. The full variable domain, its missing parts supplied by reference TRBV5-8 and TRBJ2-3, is EAGVTQSPTHLIKTRGQQATLRCSPISGHTSVYWYQQALGLGLQFLLWYDEGEERNRGNFPPRFSGRQFPNYSSELNVNALELEDSALYLCASSSGTLTDTQYFGPGTRLTVL.

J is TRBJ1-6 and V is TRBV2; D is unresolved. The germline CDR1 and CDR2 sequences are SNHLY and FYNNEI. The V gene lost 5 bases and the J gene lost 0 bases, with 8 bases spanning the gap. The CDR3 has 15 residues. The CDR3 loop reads CASSSPSSYNSPLHF. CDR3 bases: TGTGCCAGCAGTTCTCCGAGCTCCTATAATTCACCCCTCCACTTT.

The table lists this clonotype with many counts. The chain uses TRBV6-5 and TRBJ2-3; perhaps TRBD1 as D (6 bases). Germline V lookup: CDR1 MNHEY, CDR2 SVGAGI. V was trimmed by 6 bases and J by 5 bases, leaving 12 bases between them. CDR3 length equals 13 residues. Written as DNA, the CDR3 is TGTGCCAGCAGGTTCCGACAGGAAGATACGCAGTATTTT. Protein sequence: CASRFRQEDTQYF.

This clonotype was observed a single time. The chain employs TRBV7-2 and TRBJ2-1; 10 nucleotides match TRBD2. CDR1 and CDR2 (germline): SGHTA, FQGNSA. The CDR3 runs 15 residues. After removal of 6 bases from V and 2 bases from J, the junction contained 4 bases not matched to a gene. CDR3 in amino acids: CASRSSGGPYNEQFF. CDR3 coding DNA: TGTGCCAGCAGGTCTAGCGGGGGCCCCTACAATGAGCAGTTCTTC.

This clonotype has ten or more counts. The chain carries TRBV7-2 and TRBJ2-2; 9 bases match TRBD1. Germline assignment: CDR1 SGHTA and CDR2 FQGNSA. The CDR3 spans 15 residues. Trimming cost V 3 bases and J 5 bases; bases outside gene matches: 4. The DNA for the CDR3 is TGTGCCAGCAGCTTCGGGACAGGGACTACCGGGGAGCTGTTTTTT. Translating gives CASSFGTGTTGELFF.

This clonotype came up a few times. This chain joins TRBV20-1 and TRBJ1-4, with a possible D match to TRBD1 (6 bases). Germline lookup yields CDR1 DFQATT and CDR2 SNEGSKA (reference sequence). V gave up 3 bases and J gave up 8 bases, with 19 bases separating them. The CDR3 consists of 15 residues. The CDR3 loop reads CSASSPQGLVEKLFF. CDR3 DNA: TGCAGTGCTAGTAGCCCACAGGGTTTAGTGGAAAAACTGTTTTTT.

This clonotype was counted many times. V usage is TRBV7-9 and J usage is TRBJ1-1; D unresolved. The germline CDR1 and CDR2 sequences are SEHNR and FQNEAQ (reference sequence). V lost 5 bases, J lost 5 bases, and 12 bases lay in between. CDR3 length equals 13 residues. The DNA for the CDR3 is TGTGCCAGCAGCCCCGAGACTGTGACTGAAGCTTTCTTT. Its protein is CASSPETVTEAFF.

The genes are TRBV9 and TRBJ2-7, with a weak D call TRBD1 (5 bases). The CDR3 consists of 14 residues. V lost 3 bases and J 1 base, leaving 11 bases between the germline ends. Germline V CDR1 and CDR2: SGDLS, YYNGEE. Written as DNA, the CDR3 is TGTGCCAGCAGCGAAACGACAGAGTCCTACGAGCAGTACTTC. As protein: CASSETTESYEQYF.

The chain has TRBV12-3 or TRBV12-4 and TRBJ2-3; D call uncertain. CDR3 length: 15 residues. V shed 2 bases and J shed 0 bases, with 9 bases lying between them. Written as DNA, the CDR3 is TGTGCCAGCAGTTTACGGGCCCCTAGCACAGATACGCAGTATTTT. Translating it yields CASSLRAPSTDTQYF.

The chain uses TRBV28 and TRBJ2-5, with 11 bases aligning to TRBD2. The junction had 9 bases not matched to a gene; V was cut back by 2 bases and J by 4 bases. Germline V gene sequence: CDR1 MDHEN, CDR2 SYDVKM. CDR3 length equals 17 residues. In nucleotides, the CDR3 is TGTGCCAGCAGTTTAGGGGGCACTAGCGGGGGCGGAGAGACCCAGTACTTC. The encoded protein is CASSLGGTSGGGETQYF.

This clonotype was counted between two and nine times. The DNA of the CDR3 is TGTGCCAGCAGTCCTTATGCTAGCACAGATACGCAGTATTTT. It specifies CASSPYASTDTQYF. The chain links TRBV7-2 to TRBJ2-3, with D hard to call. CDR3 length: 14 amino acids. The germline V gene encodes CDR1 SGHTA and CDR2 FQGNSA. The V end was cut by 6 bases, the J end by 0 bases, with 10 bases between.

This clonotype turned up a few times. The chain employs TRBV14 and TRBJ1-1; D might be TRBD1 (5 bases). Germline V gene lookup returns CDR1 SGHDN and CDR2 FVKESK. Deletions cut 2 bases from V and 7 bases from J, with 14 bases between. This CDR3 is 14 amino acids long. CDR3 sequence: CASSQQTGGSEAFF. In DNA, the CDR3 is TGTGCCAGCAGCCAACAAACAGGTGGGAGTGAAGCTTTCTTT.

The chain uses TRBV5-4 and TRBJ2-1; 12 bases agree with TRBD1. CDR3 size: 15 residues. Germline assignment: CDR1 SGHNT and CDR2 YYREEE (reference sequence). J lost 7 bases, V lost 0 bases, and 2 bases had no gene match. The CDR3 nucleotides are TGTGCCAGCAGCTTGGGGGACAGGGGGCGGAATGAGCAGTTCTTC. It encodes CASSLGDRGRNEQFF.

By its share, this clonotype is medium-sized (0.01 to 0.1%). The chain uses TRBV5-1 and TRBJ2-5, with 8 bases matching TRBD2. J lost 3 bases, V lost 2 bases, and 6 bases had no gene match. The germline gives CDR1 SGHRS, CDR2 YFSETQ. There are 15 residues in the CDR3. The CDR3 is CASSLFFSGEETQYF. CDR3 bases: TGCGCCAGCAGCTTATTTTTTAGCGGGGAAGAGACCCAGTACTTC. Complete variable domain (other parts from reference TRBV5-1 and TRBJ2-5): KAGVTQTPRYLIKTRGQQVTLSCSPISGHRSVSWYQQTPGQGLQFLFEYFSETQRNKGNFPGRFSGRQFSNSRSEMNVSTLELGDSALYLCASSLFFSGEETQYFGPGTRLLVL.

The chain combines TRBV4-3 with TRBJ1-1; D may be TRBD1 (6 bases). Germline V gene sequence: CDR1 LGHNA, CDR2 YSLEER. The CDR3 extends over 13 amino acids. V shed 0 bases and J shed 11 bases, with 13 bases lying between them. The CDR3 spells CASSQEQGTSAFF. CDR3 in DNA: TGCGCCAGCAGCCAAGAACAGGGCACGTCTGCTTTCTTT.

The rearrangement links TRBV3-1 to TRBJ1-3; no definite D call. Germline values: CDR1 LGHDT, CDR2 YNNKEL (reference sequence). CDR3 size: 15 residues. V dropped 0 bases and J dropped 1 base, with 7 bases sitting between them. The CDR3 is CASSQDVRSGNTIYF. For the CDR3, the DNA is TGTGCCAGCAGCCAAGATGTACGGTCTGGAAACACCATATATTTT. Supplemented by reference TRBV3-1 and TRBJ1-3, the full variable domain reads DTAVSQTPKYLVTQMGNDKSIKCEQNLGHDTMYWYKQDSKKFLKIMFSYNNKELIINETVPNRFSPKSPDKAHLNLHINSLELGDSAVYFCASSQDVRSGNTIYFGEGSWLTVV.

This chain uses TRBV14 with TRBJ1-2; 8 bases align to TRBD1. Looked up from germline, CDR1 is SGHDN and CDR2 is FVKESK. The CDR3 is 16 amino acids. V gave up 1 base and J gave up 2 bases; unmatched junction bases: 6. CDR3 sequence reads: CASSQGFRTGNYGYTF. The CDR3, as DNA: TGTGCCAGCAGCCAAGGTTTCCGGACAGGGAACTATGGCTACACCTTC.

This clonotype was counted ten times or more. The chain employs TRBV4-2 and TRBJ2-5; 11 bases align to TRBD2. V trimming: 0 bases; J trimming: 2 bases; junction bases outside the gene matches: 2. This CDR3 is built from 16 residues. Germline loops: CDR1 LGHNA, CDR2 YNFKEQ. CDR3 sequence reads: CASSQDASGRQETQYF. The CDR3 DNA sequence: TGTGCCAGCAGCCAAGATGCTAGCGGGAGGCAAGAGACCCAGTACTTC.